Listed below are T cell receptor beta chains from one sample, sequenced in a study of technical replicates of blood from several donors. Assay: immunoSEQ multiplex PCR; the TCRdb copy retains only in-frame clones and omits some. The sample contains nearly 80,000 clones, 95% to 98% of which appear only once. The sample consisted of T cells isolated from PBMCs. Receptor source: a human donor in good health. Each CDR3 is given with its conserved first and last residue. The D gene is left open where the match is weak. The size of a clone is reported for some rows only, either as once, few or many, or as a class for expanded clones.

clone size: NA; J gene: TRBJ2-1; D gene: TRBD2; V gene: TRBV27; CDR3 protein: CASSNAGVQFF; CDR3 DNA: TGTGCCAGCAGTAACGCGGGGGTGCAGTTCTTC
clone size: NA; J gene: TRBJ2-1; D gene: TRBD1; V gene: TRBV4-1; CDR3 protein: CASSQELFVGQASWYNEQFF; CDR3 DNA: TGCGCCAGCAGCCAAGAATTATTTGTAGGACAGGCGTCCTGGTACAATGAGCAGTTCTTC
clone size: NA; J gene: TRBJ1-1; D gene: NA; V gene: TRBV12-1; CDR3 protein: CASSFAGRGRSLNTEAFF; CDR3 DNA: TGTGCCAGCAGCTTTGCAGGGAGGGGTAGGAGCCTAAACACTGAAGCTTTCTTT
clone size: NA; J gene: TRBJ2-3; D gene: TRBD2; V gene: TRBV10-3; CDR3 protein: CAISLTSGAFTDTQYF; CDR3 DNA: TGTGCCATCAGTTTAACTAGCGGAGCATTCACAGATACGCAGTATTTT
clone size: NA; J gene: TRBJ1-1; D gene: TRBD1; V gene: TRBV7-9; CDR3 protein: CASSLRDVTGGRSFTEAFF; CDR3 DNA: TGTGCCAGCAGCTTACGTGATGTGACAGGGGGAAGATCATTCACTGAAGCTTTCTTT
clone size: once; J gene: TRBJ2-7; D gene: TRBD1; V gene: TRBV18; CDR3 protein: CASSPTGSTYEQYF; CDR3 DNA: TGTGCCAGCTCCCCGACAGGGAGTACGTACGAGCAGTACTTC
clone size: NA; J gene: TRBJ2-7; D gene: TRBD1; V gene: TRBV27; CDR3 protein: CASSLWAPEGDRPSYEQYF; CDR3 DNA: TGTGCCAGCAGTTTATGGGCTCCCGAGGGGGACAGGCCAAGCTACGAGCAGTACTTC
clone size: NA; J gene: TRBJ2-7; D gene: NA; V gene: TRBV5-5; CDR3 protein: CASSPSSGNYEQYF; CDR3 DNA: TGTGCCAGCAGCCCCTCCTCGGGTAACTACGAGCAGTACTTC
clone size: NA; J gene: TRBJ1-2; D gene: NA; V gene: TRBV9; CDR3 protein: CASSAGDFPWDYGYTF; CDR3 DNA: TGTGCCAGCAGCGCGGGGGACTTCCCCTGGGACTATGGCTACACCTTC
clone size: NA; J gene: TRBJ1-1; D gene: NA; V gene: TRBV4-2; CDR3 protein: CASSQEQGGDTEAFF; CDR3 DNA: TGTGCCAGCAGCCAGGAACAGGGTGGGGACACTGAAGCTTTCTTT
clone size: NA; J gene: TRBJ2-3; D gene: TRBD2; V gene: TRBV23-1; CDR3 protein: CASSPLAGRTDTQYF; CDR3 DNA: TGCGCCAGCAGTCCCCTAGCGGGGCGCACAGATACGCAGTATTTT
clone size: NA; J gene: TRBJ1-5; D gene: TRBD1; V gene: TRBV28; CDR3 protein: CASVGGADQPQHF; CDR3 DNA: TGTGCCAGCGTAGGGGGCGCAGATCAGCCCCAGCATTTT
clone size: NA; J gene: TRBJ1-5; D gene: NA; V gene: TRBV27; CDR3 protein: CASRPDGPSRQPQHF; CDR3 DNA: TGTGCCAGCAGACCCGATGGGCCCAGCCGTCAGCCCCAGCATTTT
clone size: few; J gene: TRBJ1-3; D gene: TRBD1; V gene: TRBV30; CDR3 protein: CAWSPLGQVNTIYF; CDR3 DNA: TGTGCCTGGAGTCCGCTCGGACAGGTGAACACCATATATTTT
clone size: once; J gene: TRBJ2-2; D gene: NA; V gene: TRBV7-9; CDR3 protein: CASRGGPGELFF; CDR3 DNA: TGTGCCAGCCGTGGGGGCCCCGGGGAGCTGTTTTTT
clone size: NA; J gene: TRBJ2-1; D gene: NA; V gene: TRBV9; CDR3 protein: CARKTGSCNEQFF; CDR3 DNA: TGTGCCAGAAAAACAGGGTCTTGCAATGAGCAGTTCTTC
clone size: NA; J gene: TRBJ2-6; D gene: NA; V gene: TRBV10-1; CDR3 protein: CASSDSSGANVLTF; CDR3 DNA: TGCGCCAGCAGTGATAGCTCTGGGGCCAACGTCCTGACTTTC
clone size: NA; J gene: TRBJ1-4; D gene: NA; V gene: TRBV19; CDR3 protein: CASSMSQANEKLFF; CDR3 DNA: TGTGCCAGTAGTATGTCACAGGCTAATGAAAAACTGTTTTTT
clone size: NA; J gene: TRBJ1-2; D gene: NA; V gene: TRBV30; CDR3 protein: CAWSPTGPYGYTF; CDR3 DNA: TGTGCCTGGAGCCCGACAGGCCCCTATGGCTACACCTTC
clone size: NA; J gene: TRBJ2-7; D gene: TRBD1; V gene: TRBV7-2; CDR3 protein: CASSLDRGDYEQYF; CDR3 DNA: TGTGCCAGCAGCTTGGACAGGGGAGACTACGAGCAGTACTTC
clone size: NA; J gene: TRBJ2-7; D gene: NA; V gene: TRBV4-3; CDR3 protein: CASSQDLDSYEQYF; CDR3 DNA: TGCGCCAGCAGCCAAGACCTTGACAGCTACGAGCAGTACTTC
clone size: NA; J gene: TRBJ2-7; D gene: NA; V gene: TRBV7-9; CDR3 protein: CASSTGQFEQYF; CDR3 DNA: TGTGCCAGCAGCACTGGACAGTTCGAGCAGTACTTC
clone size: NA; J gene: TRBJ1-3; D gene: NA; V gene: TRBV4-3; CDR3 protein: CASSQTDSSGNTIYF; CDR3 DNA: TGCGCCAGCAGCCAGACCGACAGCTCTGGAAACACCATATATTTT
clone size: NA; J gene: TRBJ1-1; D gene: NA; V gene: TRBV18; CDR3 protein: CASSPGAVNTEAFF; CDR3 DNA: TGTGCCAGCTCACCAGGGGCCGTGAACACTGAAGCTTTCTTT
clone size: NA; J gene: TRBJ1-3; D gene: TRBD1; V gene: TRBV9; CDR3 protein: CASSASGQGNTIYF; CDR3 DNA: TGTGCCAGCAGCGCGTCGGGACAGGGAAACACCATATATTTT
clone size: NA; J gene: TRBJ2-5; D gene: TRBD1; V gene: TRBV13; CDR3 protein: CASSPRATGPQETQYF; CDR3 DNA: TGTGCCAGCAGCCCCCGGGCGACAGGGCCTCAAGAGACCCAGTACTTC
clone size: NA; J gene: TRBJ1-1; D gene: TRBD1; V gene: TRBV19; CDR3 protein: CASNPTGWNTEAFF; CDR3 DNA: TGTGCCAGTAATCCGACAGGGTGGAACACTGAAGCTTTCTTT
clone size: once; J gene: TRBJ2-2; D gene: NA; V gene: TRBV7-2; CDR3 protein: CASSLFVTGELFF; CDR3 DNA: TGTGCCAGCAGCTTATTCGTAACCGGGGAGCTGTTTTTT
clone size: NA; J gene: TRBJ2-1; D gene: NA; V gene: TRBV4-2; CDR3 protein: CASSHTGYNEQFF; CDR3 DNA: TGTGCCAGCAGCCATACAGGGTACAATGAGCAGTTCTTC
clone size: NA; J gene: TRBJ2-2; D gene: NA; V gene: TRBV6-6; CDR3 protein: CALSDYESENTGELFF; CDR3 DNA: TGTGCCCTGTCAGACTATGAATCTGAGAACACCGGGGAGCTGTTTTTT
clone size: NA; J gene: TRBJ2-1; D gene: TRBD2; V gene: TRBV28; CDR3 protein: CASNPGGYNEQFF; CDR3 DNA: TGTGCCAGCAACCCGGGAGGCTACAATGAGCAGTTCTTC
clone size: NA; J gene: TRBJ2-3; D gene: TRBD2; V gene: TRBV13; CDR3 protein: CASSLGGRGDTQYF; CDR3 DNA: TGTGCCAGCAGCTTAGGGGGGAGGGGAGATACGCAGTATTTT
clone size: NA; J gene: TRBJ1-1; D gene: NA; V gene: TRBV9; CDR3 protein: CASSLDGTNTEAFF; CDR3 DNA: TGTGCCAGCAGCCTCGATGGCACGAACACTGAAGCTTTCTTT
clone size: once; J gene: TRBJ1-2; D gene: NA; V gene: TRBV13; CDR3 protein: CASSLGRGYGYTF; CDR3 DNA: TGTGCCAGCAGCTTAGGAAGGGGCTATGGCTACACCTTC
clone size: NA; J gene: TRBJ2-7; D gene: NA; V gene: TRBV6-1; CDR3 protein: CASRLDSYEQYF; CDR3 DNA: TGTGCCAGCAGGCTGGACAGCTACGAGCAGTACTTC
clone size: NA; J gene: TRBJ2-2; D gene: TRBD1; V gene: TRBV6-5; CDR3 protein: CASSRGQGWTGELFF; CDR3 DNA: TGTGCCAGCAGCCGAGGACAGGGGTGGACCGGGGAGCTGTTTTTT
clone size: NA; J gene: TRBJ2-5; D gene: TRBD1; V gene: TRBV19; CDR3 protein: CANKNRGRYF; CDR3 DNA: TGTGCCAATAAGAACAGGGGACGGTACTTC
clone size: NA; J gene: TRBJ2-7; D gene: NA; V gene: TRBV7-9; CDR3 protein: CASSLNRNRDSPQYF; CDR3 DNA: TGTGCCAGCAGCCTGAACAGAAATCGGGATTCACCACAGTACTTC
clone size: NA; J gene: TRBJ2-5; D gene: TRBD2; V gene: TRBV11-2; CDR3 protein: CASTRSGAEETQYF; CDR3 DNA: TGTGCCAGCACACGCAGCGGGGCGGAAGAGACCCAGTACTTC
clone size: NA; J gene: TRBJ1-3; D gene: NA; V gene: TRBV30; CDR3 protein: CAWSVHRGNTIYF; CDR3 DNA: TGTGCCTGGAGTGTACACCGTGGAAACACCATATATTTT
clone size: NA; J gene: TRBJ2-1; D gene: NA; V gene: TRBV11-3; CDR3 protein: CASSSDRNEQFF; CDR3 DNA: TGTGCCAGCAGCTCTGACAGGAATGAGCAGTTCTTC
clone size: NA; J gene: TRBJ1-1; D gene: TRBD1; V gene: TRBV2; CDR3 protein: CASRTGGPRAFF; CDR3 DNA: TGTGCCAGCAGGACAGGGGGCCCGCGAGCTTTCTTT
clone size: NA; J gene: TRBJ2-1; D gene: NA; V gene: TRBV7-6; CDR3 protein: CASSLAIRGNEQFF; CDR3 DNA: TGTGCCAGCAGCTTAGCCATTAGGGGGAATGAGCAGTTCTTC
clone size: NA; J gene: TRBJ2-5; D gene: NA; V gene: TRBV2; CDR3 protein: CASSGVSETQYF; CDR3 DNA: TGTGCCAGCAGTGGAGTTTCAGAGACCCAGTACTTC
clone size: NA; J gene: TRBJ2-7; D gene: TRBD2; V gene: TRBV27; CDR3 protein: CASSLIGTIPSYEQYF; CDR3 DNA: TGTGCCAGCAGTTTGATAGGGACTATCCCCTCCTACGAGCAGTACTTC
clone size: NA; J gene: TRBJ1-4; D gene: NA; V gene: TRBV6-6; CDR3 protein: CASSYSWDTEKLFF; CDR3 DNA: TGTGCCAGCAGTTACTCTTGGGACACTGAAAAACTGTTTTTT
clone size: NA; J gene: TRBJ1-3; D gene: TRBD1; V gene: TRBV6-5; CDR3 protein: CASRTGDGNTIYF; CDR3 DNA: TGTGCCAGCCGGACAGGGGACGGAAACACCATATATTTT
clone size: NA; J gene: TRBJ2-1; D gene: TRBD2; V gene: TRBV6-5; CDR3 protein: CASSLLSGAGQFF; CDR3 DNA: TGTGCCAGCAGCCTACTAAGCGGGGCGGGGCAGTTCTTC
clone size: NA; J gene: TRBJ2-1; D gene: NA; V gene: TRBV5-1; CDR3 protein: CASSFRDSSYNEQFF; CDR3 DNA: TGCGCCAGCAGCTTCCGGGACTCTTCCTACAATGAGCAGTTCTTC
clone size: once; J gene: TRBJ2-1; D gene: TRBD1; V gene: TRBV5-4; CDR3 protein: CASSKGQEDFNEQFF; CDR3 DNA: TGTGCCAGCAGCAAGGGACAGGAAGATTTCAATGAGCAGTTCTTC
clone size: NA; J gene: TRBJ2-1; D gene: TRBD2; V gene: TRBV29-1; CDR3 protein: CSVTHSGANEQFF; CDR3 DNA: TGCAGCGTCACCCATAGCGGGGCCAATGAGCAGTTCTTC
clone size: NA; J gene: TRBJ2-5; D gene: NA; V gene: TRBV21-1; CDR3 protein: CAPPSSGRVYETQYF; CDR3 DNA: TGTGCCCCTCCGAGTAGCGGGAGGGTTTACGAGACCCAGTACTTC
clone size: NA; J gene: TRBJ2-7; D gene: TRBD2; V gene: TRBV28; CDR3 protein: CASSSYRVTSGGEQYF; CDR3 DNA: TGTGCCAGCAGTTCTTATAGGGTTACTAGCGGAGGCGAGCAGTACTTC
clone size: NA; J gene: TRBJ2-5; D gene: NA; V gene: TRBV4-2; CDR3 protein: CASSQAAGGLETQYF; CDR3 DNA: TGTGCCAGCAGCCAAGCGGCAGGGGGACTGGAGACCCAGTACTTC
clone size: NA; J gene: TRBJ1-1; D gene: NA; V gene: TRBV14; CDR3 protein: CASSQGEQTKAFF; CDR3 DNA: TGTGCCAGCAGCCAAGGGGAGCAGACGAAAGCTTTCTTT
clone size: NA; J gene: TRBJ1-3; D gene: NA; V gene: TRBV29-1; CDR3 protein: CSAATGFSGNTIYF; CDR3 DNA: TGCAGCGCCGCTACAGGTTTCTCTGGAAACACCATATATTTT
clone size: few; J gene: TRBJ1-1; D gene: TRBD1; V gene: TRBV27; CDR3 protein: CASGDRDATEAFF; CDR3 DNA: TGTGCCAGCGGAGACAGGGATGCGACTGAAGCTTTCTTT
clone size: NA; J gene: TRBJ2-7; D gene: NA; V gene: TRBV7-9; CDR3 protein: CASIQEATYEQYF; CDR3 DNA: TGTGCCAGCATCCAGGAGGCAACCTACGAGCAGTACTTC
clone size: NA; J gene: TRBJ1-2; D gene: NA; V gene: TRBV21-1; CDR3 protein: CASSKGEGPYGYTF; CDR3 DNA: TGTGCCAGCAGCAAGGGGGAGGGCCCCTATGGCTACACCTTC
clone size: NA; J gene: TRBJ2-7; D gene: NA; V gene: TRBV6-7; CDR3 protein: CASSLRGNEQYF; CDR3 DNA: TGTGCCAGCAGTTTGAGAGGTAACGAGCAGTACTTC